The TCR beta chain under discussion was sequenced for a study of Graves' ophthalmopathy and Graves' hyperthyroidism. Lactation, pregnancy, uncontrolled infections and other autoimmune diseases were all grounds for excluding patients. This clonotype was detected ten times or more. Transcripts of RNA were the source for amplifying TCR beta CDR3 regions. HTBI-primed RT-PCR formed the first round, and a multiplex PCR formed the second. Via MiXCR, TCRdb re-called the multiplex PCR reads, giving one row per CDR3 protein. The table has about 1.1 million distinct CDR3 sequences, about two fifths seen once. With 0 bases removed from V and 5 bases from J, the gap between germline ends came to 17 bases. Germline CDR1 and CDR2: SGDLS and YYNGEE. The CDR3 contains 16 residues.

This chain links TRBV9 with TRBJ1-2; tentatively, D is TRBD1 (6 bases). The sequencing input was peripheral blood or thyroid tissue (not recorded which). The receptor was derived from an adult man with Graves' hyperthyroidism. The CDR3 spells CASSVEQGKFWYGYTF. DNA of the CDR3: TGTGCCAGCAGCGTAGAGCAGGGGAAGTTTTGGTATGGCTACACCTTC.